The source of this T cell receptor beta chain is a study of CD8+ T cells in alopecia areata. From alopecia areata patients, lesional scalp punch biopsies and peripheral blood were collected. Starting from PBMCs, sorting isolated CD4+ and CD8+ T cells. Investigators isolated RNA and reverse transcribed it into cDNA to act as the sequencing template. Using immunoSEQ multiplex PCR, the repertoire was profiled, and TCRdb retains in-frame clones only, with some absent. Of approximately 82,000 clones in the sample, 51% were seen once. General observations from the study: In lesional scalp, particularly from alopecia totalis/universalis, clonality was higher than in normal scalp. Sharing of TCR sequences between patients (possibly for HLA-related reasons) was less clear than in mice.

Of note for this clone: The target antigen is unknown.

CDR3 length equals 16 residues. Trimming at V came to 3 bases and at J to 8 bases, leaving 12 bases not matched to a gene. Per germline, CDR1 SGHTA and CDR2 FQGTGA. The sequence was collected from a human donor with alopecia areata. What was sequenced was NKG2D-high CD8+ T cells sorted from blood. The rearrangement links TRBV7-3 to TRBJ2-1; TRBD1 matches 8 bases. CDR3 nucleotide sequence: TGTGCCAGCAGCTTTCGTGGACAGGGTACGTCAGATGAGCAGTTCTTC. Translation: CASSFRGQGTSDEQFF.